The clone carrying this TCR beta chain was seen a few times. Antigen specificity is unknown. The sample belongs to a study of shared clonotypes between healthy human individuals. The study, taken as a whole, reports: Sequencing depth was expected to affect clonotype sharing among donors. Shared across a handful of donors were roughly 4.7% of the naive CD4 clonotypes.

Naive CD8 cells lacked CD45RO, underwent positive selection for CCR7 and left out terminally differentiated effector memory CD45RA+ cells. Profiled with immunoSEQ multiplex PCR; TCRdb holds only in-frame clones, not every one. The repertoire holds about 2 million clones, just under 95% seen once, with 0.9% to 1.4% in the top ten. The sequenced sample was naive CD8+ T cells sorted from blood. The TCR sequence derives from a man younger than 35 in good health.

CDR3 sequence reads: CASSLTGVYGYTF. In DNA form, the CDR3 reads TGTGCCAGCAGTCTGACAGGGGTCTATGGCTACACCTTC. This sequence joins TRBV28 and TRBJ1-2, with TRBD1 matching 8 bases. Trimming cost V 5 bases and J 4 bases; bases outside gene matches: 3. CDR1 and CDR2 from the germline V gene are MDHEN and SYDVKM. The CDR3 sequence is 13 residues long.